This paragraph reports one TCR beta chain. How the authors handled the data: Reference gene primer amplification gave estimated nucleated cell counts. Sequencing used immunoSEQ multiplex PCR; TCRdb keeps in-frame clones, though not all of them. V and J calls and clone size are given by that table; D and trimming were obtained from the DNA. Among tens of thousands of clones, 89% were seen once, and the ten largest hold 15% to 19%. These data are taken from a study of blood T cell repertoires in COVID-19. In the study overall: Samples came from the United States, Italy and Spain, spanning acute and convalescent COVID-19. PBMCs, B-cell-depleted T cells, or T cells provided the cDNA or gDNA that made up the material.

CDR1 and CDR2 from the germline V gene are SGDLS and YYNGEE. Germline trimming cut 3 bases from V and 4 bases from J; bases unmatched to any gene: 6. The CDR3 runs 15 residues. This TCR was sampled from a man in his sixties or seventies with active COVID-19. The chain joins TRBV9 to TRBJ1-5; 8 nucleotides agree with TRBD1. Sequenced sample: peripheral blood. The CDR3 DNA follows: TGTGCCAGCAGCGCCCAGGGACAGGTAAATCAGCCCCAGCATTTT. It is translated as CASSAQGQVNQPQHF.